In its sample, the clone carrying this T cell receptor (beta chain) was seen once. In germline, CDR1 is SGHTA, CDR2 FQGNSA. The CDR3 contains 14 residues. V shed 8 bases and J 8 bases; nucleotides not matched to a gene: 9. These data belong to a study of OX40 agonist ivuxolimab in advanced cancers. About the research overall: Administration of intravenous ivuxolimab to patients occurred every 2 weeks at 0.01 to 10 mg/kg. Hepatocellular carcinoma, melanoma, renal cell or head and neck cancer occurred in dose-escalation patients. Three dose-escalation patients had partial responses: one with hepatocellular carcinoma and two with cutaneous melanoma.

Sequenced by immunoSEQ multiplex PCR; TCRdb stores in-frame clones only, minus some. Of approximately 31,000 clones listed, approximately 89% are singletons. The source was CD4+ or CD8+ T cells sorted from blood, collected in a trial of the OX40 agonist ivuxolimab. This sequence joins TRBV7-2 and TRBJ1-4; 9 bases agree with TRBD1. This TCR derives from an adult with an advanced solid tumor such as melanoma, head and neck, liver or kidney cancer. The CDR3, as DNA: TGTGCCAGCGCTGAATACAGGGGGCGGGAAAAACTGTTTTTT. Translation gives CASAEYRGREKLFF.